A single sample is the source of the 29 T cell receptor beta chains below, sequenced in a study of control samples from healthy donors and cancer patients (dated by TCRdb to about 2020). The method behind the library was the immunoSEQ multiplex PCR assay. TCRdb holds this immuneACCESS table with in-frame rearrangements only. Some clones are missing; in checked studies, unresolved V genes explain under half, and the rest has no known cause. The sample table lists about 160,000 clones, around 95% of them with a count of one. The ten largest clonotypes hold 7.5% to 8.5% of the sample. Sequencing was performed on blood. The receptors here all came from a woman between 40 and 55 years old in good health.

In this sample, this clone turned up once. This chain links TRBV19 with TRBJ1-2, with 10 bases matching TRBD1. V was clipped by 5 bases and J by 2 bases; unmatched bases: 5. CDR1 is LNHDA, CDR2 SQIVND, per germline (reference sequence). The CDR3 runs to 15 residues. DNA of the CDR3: TGTGCCAGTAGTGCTTTGGACAGGGGGAACTATGGCTACACCTTC. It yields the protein CASSALDRGNYGYTF. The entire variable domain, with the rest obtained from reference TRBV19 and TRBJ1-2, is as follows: DGGITQSPKYLFRKEGQNVTLSCEQNLNHDAMYWYRQDPGQGLRLIYYSQIVNDFQKGDIAEGYSVSREKKESFPLTVTSAQKNPTAFYLCASSALDRGNYGYTFGSGTRLTVV.

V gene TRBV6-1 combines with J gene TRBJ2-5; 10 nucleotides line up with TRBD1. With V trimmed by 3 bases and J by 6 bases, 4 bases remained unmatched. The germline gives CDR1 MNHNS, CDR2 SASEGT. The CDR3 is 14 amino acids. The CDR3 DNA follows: TGTGCCAGCAGTGAGTGGGGACAGGGGCAGACCCAGTACTTC. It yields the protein CASSEWGQGQTQYF.

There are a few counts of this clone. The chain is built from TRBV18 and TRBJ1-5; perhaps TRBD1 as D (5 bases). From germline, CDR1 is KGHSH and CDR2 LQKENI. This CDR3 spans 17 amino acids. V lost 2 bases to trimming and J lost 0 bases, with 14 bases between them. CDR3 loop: CASSPNAGTDSNQPQHF. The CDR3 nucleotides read TGTGCCAGCTCACCAAACGCCGGGACGGATAGCAATCAGCCCCAGCATTTT.

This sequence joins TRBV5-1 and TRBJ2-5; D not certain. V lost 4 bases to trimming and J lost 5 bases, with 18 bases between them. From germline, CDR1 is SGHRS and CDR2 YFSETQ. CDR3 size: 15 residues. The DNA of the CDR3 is TGCGCCAGCAGCCTCTTTCAACGAGTAGGGGAGACCCAGTACTTC. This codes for CASSLFQRVGETQYF.

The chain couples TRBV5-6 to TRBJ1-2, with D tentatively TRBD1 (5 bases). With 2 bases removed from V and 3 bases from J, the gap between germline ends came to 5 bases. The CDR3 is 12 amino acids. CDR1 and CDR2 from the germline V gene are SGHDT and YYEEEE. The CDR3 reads CASSLGDYGYTF. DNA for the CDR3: TGTGCCAGCAGCTTAGGGGACTATGGCTACACCTTC.

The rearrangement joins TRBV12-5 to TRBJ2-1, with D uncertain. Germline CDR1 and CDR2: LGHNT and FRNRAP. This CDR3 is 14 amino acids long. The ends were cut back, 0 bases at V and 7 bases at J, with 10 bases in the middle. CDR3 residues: CASGLVPVGNEQFF. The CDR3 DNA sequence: TGTGCTAGTGGTTTGGTACCCGTCGGGAATGAGCAGTTCTTC.

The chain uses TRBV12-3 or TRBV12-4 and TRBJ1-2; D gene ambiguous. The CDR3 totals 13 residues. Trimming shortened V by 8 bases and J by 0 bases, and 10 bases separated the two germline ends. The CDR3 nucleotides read TGTGCCAGCTCCCGGGAAGCTAACTATGGCTACACCTTC. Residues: CASSREANYGYTF.

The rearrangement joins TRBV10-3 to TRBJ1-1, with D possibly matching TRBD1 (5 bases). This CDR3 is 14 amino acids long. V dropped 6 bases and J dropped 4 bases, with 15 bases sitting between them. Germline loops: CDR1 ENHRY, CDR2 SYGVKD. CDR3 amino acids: CAISSEAGPTEAFF. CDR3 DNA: TGTGCCATCAGCTCAGAGGCAGGGCCCACTGAAGCTTTCTTT.

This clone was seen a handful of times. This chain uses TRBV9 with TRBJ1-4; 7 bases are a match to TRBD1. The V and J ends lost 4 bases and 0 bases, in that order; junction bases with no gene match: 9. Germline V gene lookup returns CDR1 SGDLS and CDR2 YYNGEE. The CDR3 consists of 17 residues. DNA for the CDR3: TGTGCCAGCAGCCCACGACAGGGTTCCTCAACTAATGAAAAACTGTTTTTT. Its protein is CASSPRQGSSTNEKLFF. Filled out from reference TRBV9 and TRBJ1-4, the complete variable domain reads DSGVTQTPKHLITATGQRVTLRCSPRSGDLSVYWYQQSLDQGLQFLIQYYNGEERAKGNILERFSAQQFPDLHSELNLSSLELGDSALYFCASSPRQGSSTNEKLFFGSGTQLSVL.

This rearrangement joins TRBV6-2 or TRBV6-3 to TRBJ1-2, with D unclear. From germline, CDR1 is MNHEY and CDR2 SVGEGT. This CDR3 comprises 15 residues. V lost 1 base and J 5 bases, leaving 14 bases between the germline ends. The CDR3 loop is CASSYFAESRYGYTF. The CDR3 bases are TGTGCCAGCAGTTACTTCGCCGAGAGTAGGTATGGCTACACCTTC.

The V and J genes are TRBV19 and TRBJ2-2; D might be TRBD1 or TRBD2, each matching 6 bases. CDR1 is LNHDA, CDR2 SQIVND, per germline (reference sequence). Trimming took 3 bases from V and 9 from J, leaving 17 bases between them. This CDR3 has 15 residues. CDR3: CASSIHSSGARELFF. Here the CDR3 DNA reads TGTGCCAGTAGTATTCATTCGTCGGGGGCCCGGGAGCTGTTTTTT.

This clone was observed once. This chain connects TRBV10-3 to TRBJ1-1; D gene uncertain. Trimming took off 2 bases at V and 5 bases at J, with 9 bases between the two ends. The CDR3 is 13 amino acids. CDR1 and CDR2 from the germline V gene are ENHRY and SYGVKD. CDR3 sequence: CAISETLGTEAFF. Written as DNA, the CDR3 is TGTGCCATCAGTGAGACATTGGGAACTGAAGCTTTCTTT.

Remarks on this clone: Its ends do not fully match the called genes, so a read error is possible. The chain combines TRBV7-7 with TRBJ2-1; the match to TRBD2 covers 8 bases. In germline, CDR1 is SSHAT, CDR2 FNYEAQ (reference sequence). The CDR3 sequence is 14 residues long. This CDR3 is CASSFQAGVYEQFF. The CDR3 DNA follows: TGTGCTAGCAGCTTCCAAGCGGGAGTATATGAGCAGTTCTTC.

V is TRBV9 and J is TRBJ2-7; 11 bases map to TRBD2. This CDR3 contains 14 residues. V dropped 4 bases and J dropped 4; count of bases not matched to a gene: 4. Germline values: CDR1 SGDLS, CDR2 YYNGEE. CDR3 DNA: TGTGCCAGCAGCCCGAGGACTAGCGGGTACGAGCAGTACTTC. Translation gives CASSPRTSGYEQYF.

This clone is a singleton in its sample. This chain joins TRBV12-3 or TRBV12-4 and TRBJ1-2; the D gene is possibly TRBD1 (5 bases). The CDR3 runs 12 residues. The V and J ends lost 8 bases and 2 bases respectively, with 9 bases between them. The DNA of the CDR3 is TGTGCCAGCCGAAAGGGGAACTATGGCTACACCTTC. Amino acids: CASRKGNYGYTF.

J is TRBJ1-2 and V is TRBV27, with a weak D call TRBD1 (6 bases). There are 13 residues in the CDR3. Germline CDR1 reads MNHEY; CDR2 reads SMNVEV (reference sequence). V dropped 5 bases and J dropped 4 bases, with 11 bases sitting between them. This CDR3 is CASSPQGIYGYTF. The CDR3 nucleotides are TGTGCCAGCAGTCCCCAGGGGATCTATGGCTACACCTTC.

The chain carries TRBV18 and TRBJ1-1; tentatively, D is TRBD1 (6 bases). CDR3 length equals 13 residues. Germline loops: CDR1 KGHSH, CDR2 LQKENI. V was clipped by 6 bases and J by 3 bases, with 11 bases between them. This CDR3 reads CASSYRTDTEAFF. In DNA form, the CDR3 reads TGTGCCAGCTCGTACCGGACAGACACTGAAGCTTTCTTT.

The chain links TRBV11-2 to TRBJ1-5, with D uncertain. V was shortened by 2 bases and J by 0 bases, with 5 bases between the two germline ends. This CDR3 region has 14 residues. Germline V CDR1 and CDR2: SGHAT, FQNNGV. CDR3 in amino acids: CASSLFDSNQPQHF. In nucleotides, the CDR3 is TGTGCCAGCAGCTTATTCGATAGCAATCAGCCCCAGCATTTT.

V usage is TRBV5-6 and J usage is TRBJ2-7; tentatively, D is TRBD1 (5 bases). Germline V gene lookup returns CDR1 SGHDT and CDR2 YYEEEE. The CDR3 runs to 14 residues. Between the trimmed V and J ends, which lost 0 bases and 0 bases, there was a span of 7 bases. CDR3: CASSLVQASYEQYF. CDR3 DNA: TGTGCCAGCAGCTTGGTACAGGCCTCCTACGAGCAGTACTTC.

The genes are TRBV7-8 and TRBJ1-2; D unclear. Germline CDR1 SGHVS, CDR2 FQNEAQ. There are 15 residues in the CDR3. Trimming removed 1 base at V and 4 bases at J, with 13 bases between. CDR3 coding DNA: TGTGCCAGCAGCTTAGGGCCGGATAAGACCTATGGCTACACCTTC. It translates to CASSLGPDKTYGYTF.

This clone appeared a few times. The CDR3, as DNA: TGCGCCAGCAGCCAAAACCCCGCTGGTGGCTACACCTTC. Amino acid sequence: CASSQNPAGGYTF. The gene calls are TRBV4-1 and TRBJ1-2; the D is unclear. Trimming cost V 2 bases and J 7 bases, with 11 bases left between them. The CDR3 covers 13 residues. Germline-derived CDR1 and CDR2 are MGHRA and YSYEKL.

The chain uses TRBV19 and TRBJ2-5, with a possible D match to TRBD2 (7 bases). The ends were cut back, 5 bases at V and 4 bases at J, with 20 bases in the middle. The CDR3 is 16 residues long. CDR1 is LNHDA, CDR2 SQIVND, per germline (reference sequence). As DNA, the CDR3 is TGTGCCAGTAGTCTCCCCGGCGGGGGCCGAGGAGAGACCCAGTACTTC. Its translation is CASSLPGGGRGETQYF.

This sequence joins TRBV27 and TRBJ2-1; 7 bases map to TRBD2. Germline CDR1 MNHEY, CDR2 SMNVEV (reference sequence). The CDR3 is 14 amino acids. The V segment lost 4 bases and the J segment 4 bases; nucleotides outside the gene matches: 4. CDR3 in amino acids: CASSWEGGYNEQFF. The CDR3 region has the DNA TGTGCCAGCAGTTGGGAGGGAGGGTACAATGAGCAGTTCTTC.

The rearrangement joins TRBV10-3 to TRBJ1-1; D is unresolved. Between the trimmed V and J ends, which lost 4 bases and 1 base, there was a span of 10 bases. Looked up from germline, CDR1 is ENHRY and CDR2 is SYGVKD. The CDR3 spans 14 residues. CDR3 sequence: CAISVEVRNTEAFF. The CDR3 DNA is TGTGCCATCAGTGTGGAAGTCCGGAACACTGAAGCTTTCTTT.

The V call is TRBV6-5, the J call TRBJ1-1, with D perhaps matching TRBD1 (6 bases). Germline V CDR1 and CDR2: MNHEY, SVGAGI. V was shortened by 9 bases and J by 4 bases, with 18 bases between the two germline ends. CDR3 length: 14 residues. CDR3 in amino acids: CASPPPGVGTEAFF. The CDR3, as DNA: TGTGCCAGTCCGCCTCCAGGGGTCGGCACTGAAGCTTTCTTT.

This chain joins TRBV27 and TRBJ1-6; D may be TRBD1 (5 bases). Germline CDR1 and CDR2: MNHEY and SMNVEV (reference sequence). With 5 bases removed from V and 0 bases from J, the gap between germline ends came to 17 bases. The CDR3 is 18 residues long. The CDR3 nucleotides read TGTGCCAGCAGTCTTACAGGTTCCCCGAGCTCCTATAATTCACCCCTCCACTTT. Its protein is CASSLTGSPSSYNSPLHF.

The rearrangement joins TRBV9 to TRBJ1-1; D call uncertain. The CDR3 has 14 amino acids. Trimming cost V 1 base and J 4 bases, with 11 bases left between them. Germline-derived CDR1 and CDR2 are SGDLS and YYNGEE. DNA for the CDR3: TGTGCCAGCAGCGTACGTAGGGAAGCCACTGAAGCTTTCTTT. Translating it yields CASSVRREATEAFF.

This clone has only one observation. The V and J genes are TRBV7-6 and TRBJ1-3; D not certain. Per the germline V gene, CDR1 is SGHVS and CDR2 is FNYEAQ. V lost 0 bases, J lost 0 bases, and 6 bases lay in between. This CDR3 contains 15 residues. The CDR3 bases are TGTGCCAGCAGCTTAGCGTCTAGCTCTGGAAACACCATATATTTT. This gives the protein CASSLASSSGNTIYF.

The CDR3 loop is CASSSQQYEQYF. CDR3 nucleotides: TGTGCCAGCAGCTCCCAACAATACGAGCAGTACTTC. V and J are TRBV11-2 and TRBJ2-7, with no clear D. From germline, CDR1 is SGHAT and CDR2 FQNNGV. This CDR3 has 12 residues. V was pared by 4 bases and J by 4 bases, with 8 bases between.